One T cell receptor beta chain is described in this entry. Alpha- and beta-chain coverage of first-strand cDNA came from TRAV- and TRBV-specific primers. The authors amplified TCRs for around 20 PCR cycles with a constant-region primer and a V-primer adapter. MiXCR was run by TCRdb on the reads, yielding one entry per CDR3 protein. Among about 12,000 distinct CDR3 sequences listed, 76% were seen once. Germline V gene lookup returns CDR1 SGHNT and CDR2 YYREEE (reference sequence). V was shortened by 0 bases and J by 2 bases, with 8 bases between the two germline ends. The CDR3 is 15 residues long. The data originate from a study of low-dose radiotherapy and immunotherapy resistance in tumors. Overall study context: Cohort 1 patients were irradiated with 0.5 Gy fractions every 2 weeks to 6.5 Gy total. Patients' oral aspirin dose was 300 mg daily across four cycles from cycle 1 day 1.

The gene calls are TRBV5-4 and TRBJ2-2, with D unclear. This TCR was sampled from a human donor with advanced metastatic prostate, ovarian, gallbladder or colorectal cancer (not recorded which). This table probably holds off-target reads from a library built for another chain. The CDR3 DNA sequence: TGTGCCAGCAGCTTGGAAACAGAAAACACCGGGGAGCTGTTTTTT. It translates to CASSLETENTGELFF.